This T cell receptor (beta chain) is from a study of metastatic and nonmetastatic thyroid tumors. Study in general: Repertoires from blood and tumor or nodule tissue of malignant and benign thyroid patients were compared. General study points: In blood and tumor, TCR beta diversity was reportedly significantly higher in malignant thyroid tumors than in benign nodules.

No treatment of any kind had been given to any patient before thyroid surgery. TCRdb recomputed clones from the PCR reads via MiXCR. The sample holds around 26,000 clones; around an eighth are singletons and the top ten take about 13%. The V and J ends lost 0 bases and 7 bases respectively, with 20 bases between them. The germline CDR1 and CDR2 sequences are SGHKS and YYEKEE (reference sequence). The CDR3 has 16 residues. This clone was detected ten times or more. The antigen is unknown. Sequencing input: blood. V and J are TRBV5-5 and TRBJ2-7; D is unclear. This TCR was sampled from a female donor with papillary thyroid cancer or a benign thyroid nodule (not recorded which). Some clones in this sample may be carry-over from other donors' samples. CDR3 in DNA: TGTGCCAGCAGCTTGGCCGACTCCACTCCAGTCGGGGAGCAGTACTTC. Protein product: CASSLADSTPVGEQYF.